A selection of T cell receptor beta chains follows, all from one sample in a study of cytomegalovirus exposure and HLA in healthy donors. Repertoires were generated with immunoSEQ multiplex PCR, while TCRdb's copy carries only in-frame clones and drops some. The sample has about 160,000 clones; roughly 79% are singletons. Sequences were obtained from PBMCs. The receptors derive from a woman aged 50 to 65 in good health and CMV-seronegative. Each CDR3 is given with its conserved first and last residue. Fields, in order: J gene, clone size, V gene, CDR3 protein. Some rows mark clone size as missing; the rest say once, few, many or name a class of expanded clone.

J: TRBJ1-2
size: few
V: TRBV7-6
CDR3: CASSLLSPGQGSYGYTF

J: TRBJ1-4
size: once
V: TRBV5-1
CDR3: CASSSGQGHEKLFF

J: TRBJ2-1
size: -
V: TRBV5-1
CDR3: CASGLSGRAGDEQFF

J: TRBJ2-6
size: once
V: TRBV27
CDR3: CASSLESGTNGANVLTF

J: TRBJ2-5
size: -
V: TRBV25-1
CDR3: CATQGAGHQETQYF

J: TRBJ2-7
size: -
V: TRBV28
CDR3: CASTGRVSYEQYF

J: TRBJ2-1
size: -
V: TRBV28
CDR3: CASSFRDKIFPFF

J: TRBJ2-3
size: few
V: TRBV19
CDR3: CASSIKLRGDTQYF

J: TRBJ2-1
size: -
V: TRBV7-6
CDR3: CASSLAGGPYNEQFF

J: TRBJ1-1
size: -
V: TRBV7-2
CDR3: CASTLSQGSFTEAFF

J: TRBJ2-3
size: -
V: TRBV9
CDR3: CASSAPTGESTDTQYF

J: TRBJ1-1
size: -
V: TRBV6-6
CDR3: CASSKPGQGNTEAFF

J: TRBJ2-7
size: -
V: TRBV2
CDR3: CASSADRSSYEQYF

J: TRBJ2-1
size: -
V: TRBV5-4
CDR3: CASSLASVPREQFF

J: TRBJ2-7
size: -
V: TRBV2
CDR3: CASIQDRFSYEQYF

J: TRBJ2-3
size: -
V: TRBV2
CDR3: CASSRAGTTDTQYF

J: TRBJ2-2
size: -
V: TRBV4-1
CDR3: CASSPVRGGQGGAGELFF